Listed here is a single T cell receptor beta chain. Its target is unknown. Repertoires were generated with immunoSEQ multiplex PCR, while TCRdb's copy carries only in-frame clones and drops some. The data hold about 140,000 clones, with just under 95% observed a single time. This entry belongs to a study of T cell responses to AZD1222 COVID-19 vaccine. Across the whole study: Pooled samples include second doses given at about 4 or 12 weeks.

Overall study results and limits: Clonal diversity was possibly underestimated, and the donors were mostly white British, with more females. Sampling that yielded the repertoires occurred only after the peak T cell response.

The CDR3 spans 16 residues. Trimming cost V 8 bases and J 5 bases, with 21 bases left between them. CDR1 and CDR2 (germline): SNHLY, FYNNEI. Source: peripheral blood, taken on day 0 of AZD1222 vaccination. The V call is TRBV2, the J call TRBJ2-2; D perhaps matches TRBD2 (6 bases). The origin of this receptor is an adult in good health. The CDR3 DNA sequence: TGTGCCAGCTCGGTGGCAACTAGCCGTCAAACCGGGGAGCTGTTTTTT. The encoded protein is CASSVATSRQTGELFF.